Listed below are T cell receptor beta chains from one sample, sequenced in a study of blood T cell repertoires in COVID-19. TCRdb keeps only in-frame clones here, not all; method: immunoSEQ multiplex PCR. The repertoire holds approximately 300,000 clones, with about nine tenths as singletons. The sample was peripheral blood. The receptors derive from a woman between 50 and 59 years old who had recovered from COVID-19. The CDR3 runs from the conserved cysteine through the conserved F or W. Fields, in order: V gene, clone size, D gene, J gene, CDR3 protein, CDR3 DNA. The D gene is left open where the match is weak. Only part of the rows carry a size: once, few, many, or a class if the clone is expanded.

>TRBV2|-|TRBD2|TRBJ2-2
CASTASGNTGELFF
TGTGCCAGCACGGCTAGCGGGAACACCGGGGAGCTGTTTTTT
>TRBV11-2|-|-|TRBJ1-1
CASSLASNTEAFF
TGTGCCAGCAGCTTAGCTTCGAACACTGAAGCTTTCTTT
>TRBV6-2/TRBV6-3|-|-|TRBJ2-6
CASSYESSGANVLTF
TGTGCCAGCAGTTACGAGAGCTCTGGGGCCAACGTCCTGACTTTC
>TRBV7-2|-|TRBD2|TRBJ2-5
CASSLTTSRETQYF
TGTGCCAGCAGCTTGACGACTAGCCGGGAGACCCAGTACTTC
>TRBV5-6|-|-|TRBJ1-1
CASSLLTSRGMNTEAFF
TGTGCCAGCAGCTTGCTGACATCAAGGGGAATGAACACTGAAGCTTTCTTT
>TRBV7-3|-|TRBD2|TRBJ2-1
CASSSSQGGWEQFF
TGTGCCAGCAGCAGCTCTCAGGGAGGGTGGGAGCAGTTCTTC
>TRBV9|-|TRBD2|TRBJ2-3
CASSVAEREPPRTDTQYF
TGTGCCAGCAGCGTAGCAGAGCGGGAGCCCCCTCGGACAGATACGCAGTATTTT
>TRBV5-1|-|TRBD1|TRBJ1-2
CASSDWPPGTGYGYTF
TGCGCCAGCAGCGATTGGCCCCCCGGGACAGGCTATGGCTACACCTTC
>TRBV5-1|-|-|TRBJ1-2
CASSLDSHRGGYGYTF
TGCGCCAGCAGCTTGGATAGCCATCGAGGTGGCTATGGCTACACCTTC
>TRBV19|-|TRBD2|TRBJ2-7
CASSIGMSGDSFGREQYF
TGTGCCAGTAGTATCGGGATGAGCGGGGACTCCTTCGGGAGGGAGCAGTACTTC
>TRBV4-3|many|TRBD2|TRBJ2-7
CASSPTSGDHHEQYF
TGCGCCAGCAGTCCGACTAGCGGGGATCACCACGAGCAGTACTTC
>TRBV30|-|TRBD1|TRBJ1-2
CAWSKGQGKYGYTF
TGTGCCTGGAGCAAAGGACAGGGGAAGTATGGCTACACCTTC
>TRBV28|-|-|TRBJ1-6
CASRQVSYNSPLHF
TGTGCCAGCAGACAGGTGTCCTATAATTCACCCCTCCACTTT
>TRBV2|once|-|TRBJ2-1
CASRGDEQFF
TGTGCCAGCAGAGGGGATGAGCAGTTCTTC
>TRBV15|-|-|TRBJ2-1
CATSRDLATEQFF
TGTGCCACCAGCAGAGATCTGGCCACTGAGCAGTTCTTC
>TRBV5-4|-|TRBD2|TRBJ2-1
CASTHGGVYNEQFF
TGTGCCAGCACCCACGGGGGGGTATACAATGAGCAGTTCTTC
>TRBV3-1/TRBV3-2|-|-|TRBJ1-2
CASSNRDGYTF
TGTGCCAGCAGTAACAGGGACGGCTACACCTTC
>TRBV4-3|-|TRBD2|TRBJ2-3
CASSQEAPGGTRSDTQYF
TGCGCCAGCAGCCAAGAGGCCCCCGGGGGGACCCGCTCAGATACGCAGTATTTT
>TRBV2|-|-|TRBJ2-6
CASSDRSGANVLTF
TGTGCCAGCAGTGATCGCTCTGGGGCCAACGTCCTGACTTTC
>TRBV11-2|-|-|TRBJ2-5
CASSLMGLQETQYF
TGTGCCAGCAGCTTAATGGGGCTCCAAGAGACCCAGTACTTC
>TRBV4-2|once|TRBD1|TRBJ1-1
CASSQSDRGSEAFF
TGTGCCAGCAGCCAATCGGACAGGGGCTCTGAAGCTTTCTTT
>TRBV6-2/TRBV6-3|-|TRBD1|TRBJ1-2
CASSYSTKTGGFGYGYTF
TGTGCCAGCAGTTACTCGACAAAGACAGGGGGCTTCGGATATGGCTACACCTTC